This entry features one TCR beta chain sequence. These data are taken from a study of tumor-infiltrating lymphocytes in oesophageal squamous cell carcinoma. CDR1 and CDR2 (germline): SGHTA, FQGNSA. The CDR3 is 16 residues long. V was pared by 8 bases and J by 9 bases, with 15 bases of the junction left unmatched. Using its own MiXCR run on the PCR reads, TCRdb lists one record per CDR3 protein. The sample has over 8,000 distinct CDR3 sequences, around 60% seen once. This TCR came from a female donor with esophageal squamous cell carcinoma. This chain connects TRBV7-2 to TRBJ2-1; 11 nucleotides agree with TRBD2. The sequenced sample consisted of esophageal tumor tissue. CDR3 DNA: TGTGCCAGCCTGGGGGCAAGTACTAGCGGGAGTGGTGAGCAGTTCTTC. It codes for CASLGASTSGSGEQFF.